Each of the 18 T cell receptor beta chains below was sequenced from the same sample in a study of OX40 agonist ivuxolimab in advanced cancers. Sequenced by immunoSEQ multiplex PCR; TCRdb stores in-frame clones only, minus some. The repertoire holds tens of thousands of clones, 94% seen once, with roughly an eighth in the top ten. This specimen was CD4+ or CD8+ T cells sorted from blood, taken in a trial of the OX40 agonist ivuxolimab. The receptors here all came from an adult with an advanced solid tumor such as melanoma, head and neck, liver or kidney cancer.

This rearrangement joins TRBV25-1 to TRBJ2-7; 8 bases line up with TRBD1. Germline V gene sequence: CDR1 MGHDK, CDR2 SYGVNS. This CDR3 has 15 amino acids. Germline trimming cut 3 bases from V and 2 bases from J; bases unmatched to any gene: 6. CDR3 DNA sequence: TGTGCCAGCAGTGAGTGGACAGGGAGGACCTACGAGCAGTACTTC. Translated, it gives CASSEWTGRTYEQYF.

The chain uses TRBV16 and TRBJ2-7; D unresolved. The CDR3 is 16 amino acids. Between the trimmed V and J ends, which lost 1 base and 2 bases, there was a span of 15 bases. The germline V gene encodes CDR1 KGHSY and CDR2 FQNENV. DNA for the CDR3: TGTGCCAGCAGCCAATTCTCGCAGAGCGCAACCTACGAGCAGTACTTC. Encoded protein: CASSQFSQSATYEQYF.

The rearrangement uses TRBV10-1 and TRBJ2-7, with unresolved D. The CDR3 is made up of 15 amino acids. Trimming took off 2 bases at V and 0 bases at J, with 11 bases between the two ends. Germline CDR1 WNHNN, CDR2 SYGVQD (reference sequence). CDR3 sequence reads: CASSEIEAPSYEQYF. CDR3 in DNA: TGCGCCAGCAGTGAGATTGAGGCTCCCTCCTACGAGCAGTACTTC.

This chain links TRBV25-1 with TRBJ2-1; D is unclear. With 1 base removed from V and 7 bases from J, the gap between germline ends came to 14 bases. The CDR3 spans 15 residues. Germline V gene sequence: CDR1 MGHDK, CDR2 SYGVNS. The CDR3 region is CASSEFEQMGNEQFF. The CDR3 coding sequence is TGTGCCAGCAGTGAATTTGAACAAATGGGGAATGAGCAGTTCTTC.

J is TRBJ1-5 and V is TRBV28, with D tentatively TRBD1 (5 bases). Germline assignment: CDR1 MDHEN and CDR2 SYDVKM. The CDR3 length is 15 residues. Between the trimmed V and J ends, which lost 5 bases and 6 bases, there was a span of 17 bases. CDR3 loop: CASSQRQSGGQPQHF. The CDR3 nucleotides read TGTGCCAGCAGTCAACGACAGTCCGGGGGTCAGCCCCAGCATTTT.

The V and J genes are TRBV11-2 and TRBJ2-5; D is uncertain. CDR3 length: 16 amino acids. Between the trimmed V and J ends, which lost 1 base and 0 bases, there was a span of 12 bases. CDR1 and CDR2 from the germline V gene are SGHAT and FQNNGV. The CDR3 reads CASSLVVAKYQETQYF. The CDR3 DNA sequence: TGTGCCAGCAGCTTAGTGGTAGCCAAGTACCAAGAGACCCAGTACTTC.

V and J are TRBV28 and TRBJ2-6; a weak D match, TRBD1 (6 bases). Between the trimmed V and J ends, which lost 6 bases and 1 base, there was a span of 10 bases. The CDR3 is 15 amino acids. CDR1 is MDHEN, CDR2 SYDVKM, per germline. The chain's CDR3 is CASRLQGSGANVLTF. As DNA, the CDR3 is TGTGCCAGCAGATTACAGGGTTCTGGGGCCAACGTCCTGACTTTC. The complete variable domain, with remaining parts taken from reference TRBV28 and TRBJ2-6, reads DVKVTQSSRYLVKRTGEKVFLECVQDMDHENMFWYRQDPGLGLRLIYFSYDVKMKEKGDIPEGYSVSREKKERFSLILESASTNQTSMYLCASRLQGSGANVLTFGAGSRLTVL.

This clone appeared a single time. The CDR3 DNA reads as TGTGCCAGCAGTTTAAGCGCAGGGAATTCACCCCTCCACTTT. Translation: CASSLSAGNSPLHF. This sequence joins TRBV28 and TRBJ1-6; D may be TRBD1 (5 bases). This CDR3 has 14 residues. Trimming removed 2 bases at V and 7 bases at J, with 9 bases between. Germline loops: CDR1 MDHEN, CDR2 SYDVKM.

In DNA form, the CDR3 reads TGTGCCAGCAGTACACTAGCGGGAGGGCCGTACAATGAGCAGTTCTTC. It yields the protein CASSTLAGGPYNEQFF. This chain links TRBV28 with TRBJ2-1, with 13 bases identical to TRBD2. From germline, CDR1 is MDHEN and CDR2 SYDVKM. V lost 5 bases, J lost 4 bases, and 5 bases stayed unmatched. The CDR3 consists of 16 residues.

The CDR3 bases are TGTGCCAGCAGCTTAGACGCTCACGAGCAGTACTTC. Encoded protein: CASSLDAHEQYF. The chain recombines TRBV7-8 with TRBJ2-7; D call uncertain. V gave up 1 base and J gave up 5 bases, with 6 bases separating them. Germline V CDR1 and CDR2: SGHVS, FQNEAQ. The CDR3 spans 12 residues.

The CDR3, as DNA: TGTGCCAGTAGTATAGCTCCAGCCTCCTACGAGCAGTACTTC. Translated, it gives CASSIAPASYEQYF. The chain uses TRBV19 and TRBJ2-7; D gene ambiguous. CDR1 and CDR2 from the germline V gene are LNHDA and SQIVND (reference sequence). This CDR3 region has 14 residues. Between the trimmed V and J ends, which lost 1 base and 0 bases, there was a span of 7 bases.

The count of this clone is one. The chain combines TRBV27 with TRBJ2-1; TRBD2 matches 9 bases. The CDR3 totals 14 residues. CDR1 is MNHEY and CDR2 is SMNVEV in the germline V gene (reference sequence). V lost 5 bases, J lost 4 bases, and 3 bases stayed unmatched. The CDR3 spells CASSRLAVYNEQFF. As DNA, the CDR3 is TGTGCCAGCAGTCGACTAGCGGTGTACAATGAGCAGTTCTTC.

The chain carries TRBV19 and TRBJ1-4, with D hard to call. Trimming removed 3 bases at V and 3 bases at J, with 8 bases between. Per the germline V gene, CDR1 is LNHDA and CDR2 is SQIVND (reference sequence). The CDR3 has 14 amino acids. The DNA for the CDR3 is TGTGCCAGTAGTATCAGGAACCCTAATGAAAAACTGTTTTTT. Translating it yields CASSIRNPNEKLFF.

The V gene is TRBV10-3, the J gene TRBJ2-7; D not certain. The CDR3 extends over 12 amino acids. Deletions cut 0 bases from V and 1 base from J, with 1 base between. Per germline, CDR1 ENHRY and CDR2 SYGVKD. CDR3 nucleotide sequence: TGTGCCATCAGTGAGTCATCCTACGAGCAGTACTTC. Protein product: CAISESSYEQYF.

This rearrangement joins TRBV5-1 to TRBJ2-1; tentatively, D is TRBD2 (6 bases). V lost 5 bases and J 0 bases, leaving 15 bases between the germline ends. Germline-derived CDR1 and CDR2 are SGHRS and YFSETQ. This CDR3 region has 16 residues. CDR3 amino acids: CASSVGDWSSYNEQFF. The CDR3 DNA reads as TGCGCCAGCAGTGTGGGGGACTGGTCCTCCTACAATGAGCAGTTCTTC. The variable domain in full, completed from reference TRBV5-1 and TRBJ2-1, reads KAGVTQTPRYLIKTRGQQVTLSCSPISGHRSVSWYQQTPGQGLQFLFEYFSETQRNKGNFPGRFSGRQFSNSRSEMNVSTLELGDSALYLCASSVGDWSSYNEQFFGPGTRLTVL.

The chain is built from TRBV19 and TRBJ2-7; the D call may be TRBD1 or TRBD2 (5 bases each). V was clipped by 5 bases and J by 5 bases, with 16 bases between them. Germline assignment: CDR1 LNHDA and CDR2 SQIVND (reference sequence). This CDR3 has 14 residues. The CDR3, as DNA: TGTGCCAGTAGTTCCGGGACGGCGCTCCACGAGCAGTACTTC. This translates into CASSSGTALHEQYF.

J is TRBJ2-5 and V is TRBV5-6; the D gene is possibly TRBD2 (6 bases). CDR1 and CDR2 from the germline V gene are SGHDT and YYEEEE. Trimming cost V 2 bases and J 4 bases, with 15 bases left between them. This CDR3 is 15 amino acids long. CDR3 residues: CASSFVADVRETQYF. In DNA form, the CDR3 reads TGTGCCAGCAGCTTCGTAGCGGACGTTAGAGAGACCCAGTACTTC.

This chain uses TRBV6-1 with TRBJ2-7, with a possible D match to TRBD2 (7 bases). The V end lost 5 bases, the J end lost 6 bases, and 17 bases lay between the germline ends. The length of the CDR3 is 14 residues. Looked up from germline, CDR1 is MNHNS and CDR2 is SASEGT. The CDR3 coding sequence is TGTGCCAGCAGTCGGGGGCGGGGGCTTTTCGAGCAGTACTTC. As protein: CASSRGRGLFEQYF.